This T cell receptor beta chain was retrieved from a study of T cells in Graves' hyperthyroidism and ophthalmopathy. Amplification yielded TCR beta CDR3 regions, with RNA transcripts as the source. The HTBI primer set drove a first-round RT-PCR of the TCR CDR3. TCRdb fed the multiplex PCR reads into MiXCR, producing one record per CDR3 protein. The sample lists approximately 370,000 distinct CDR3 sequences, just under 15% occurring once. Findings of the study overall: The authors' 13 V-J model separated ophthalmopathy from stable hyperthyroidism.

Per germline, CDR1 PRHDT and CDR2 FYEKMQ (reference sequence). The CDR3 is made up of 15 amino acids. V was pared by 0 bases and J by 5 bases, with 14 bases between. Not enrolled were patients with uncontrolled infection, other autoimmune disease, pregnancy or lactation. This clonotype was recorded many times. Antigen unknown. This TCR was recovered from a woman aged 25-40 years with Graves' hyperthyroidism. The rearrangement uses TRBV13 and TRBJ2-7, with a tentative D call TRBD2 (5 bases). The sequencing sample was made of blood. DNA for the CDR3: TGTGCCAGCAGCTTAGGCGGGTGGGAGAGCCACGAGCAGTACTTC. It codes for CASSLGGWESHEQYF. The variable domain in full, completed from reference TRBV13 and TRBJ2-7, reads AAGVIQSPRHLIKEKRETATLKCYPIPRHDTVYWYQQGPGQDPQFLISFYEKMQSDKGSIPDRFSAQQFSDYHSELNMSSLELGDSALYFCASSLGGWESHEQYFGPGTRLTVT.